This TCR beta chain emerged from a study of T cell repertoires in cytomegalovirus infection. Study information: In the study, CMV epitopes included recently identified HLA-C-restricted and well-studied HLA-B-restricted ones. CMV infection plus the matching HLA type was flagged by public TCR beta signatures. Overall study findings and caveats: Cumulative public TCR beta family frequency identified carriers of CMV plus the relevant HLA. In two of eight donors, the top clonotype was HLA-C-restricted CMV-specific.

The CDR3 loop spans 16 amino acids. V was pared by 6 bases and J by 6 bases, with 24 bases between. CDR1 MNHEY and CDR2 SMNVEV come from the germline V gene (reference sequence). TCRdb analysed the reads with MiXCR anew, one entry per CDR3 protein. The data show about 110,000 distinct CDR3 sequences, over 25% seen once. Concerning this clonotype: Its antigen is still unknown.

The source was CD8+ T cells from cultured PBMCs, collected from culture after CMV antigen stimulation. The sequence derives from a human donor in good health (CMV status not recorded). Some clones in this sample may be carry-over from other donors' samples. The chain links TRBV27 to TRBJ2-7, with D perhaps TRBD1 (6 bases). The CDR3 DNA reads as TGTGCCAGCAGCCCTCTTAAGACAGGTTTCTTGGGCGAGCAGTACTTC. Translation gives CASSPLKTGFLGEQYF.